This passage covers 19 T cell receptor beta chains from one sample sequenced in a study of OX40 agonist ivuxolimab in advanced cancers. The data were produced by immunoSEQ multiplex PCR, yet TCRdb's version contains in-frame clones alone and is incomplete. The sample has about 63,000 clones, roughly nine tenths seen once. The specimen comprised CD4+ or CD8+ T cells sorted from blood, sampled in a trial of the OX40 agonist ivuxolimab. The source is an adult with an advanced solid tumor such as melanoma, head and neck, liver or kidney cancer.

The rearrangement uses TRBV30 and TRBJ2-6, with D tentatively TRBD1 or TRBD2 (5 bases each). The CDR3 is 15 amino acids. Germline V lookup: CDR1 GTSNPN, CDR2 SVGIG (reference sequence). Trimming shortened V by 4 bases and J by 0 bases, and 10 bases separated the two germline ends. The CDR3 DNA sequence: TGTGCCTGGAAGGGACGGACCTCTGGGGCCAACGTCCTGACTTTC. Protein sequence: CAWKGRTSGANVLTF.

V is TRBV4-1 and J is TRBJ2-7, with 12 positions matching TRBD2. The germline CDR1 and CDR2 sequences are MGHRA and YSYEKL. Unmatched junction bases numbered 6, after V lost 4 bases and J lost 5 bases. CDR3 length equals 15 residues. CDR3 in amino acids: CASSPWTSGMNEQYF. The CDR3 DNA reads TGCGCCAGCAGCCCCTGGACTAGCGGGATGAACGAGCAGTACTTC.

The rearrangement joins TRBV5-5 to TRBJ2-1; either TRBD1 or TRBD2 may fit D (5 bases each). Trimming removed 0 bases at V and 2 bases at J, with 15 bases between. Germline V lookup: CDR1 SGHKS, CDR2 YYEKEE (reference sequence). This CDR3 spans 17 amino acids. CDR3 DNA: TGTGCCAGCAGCTTGGGAATTAGCGTGGGGGCCTACAATGAGCAGTTCTTC. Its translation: CASSLGISVGAYNEQFF.

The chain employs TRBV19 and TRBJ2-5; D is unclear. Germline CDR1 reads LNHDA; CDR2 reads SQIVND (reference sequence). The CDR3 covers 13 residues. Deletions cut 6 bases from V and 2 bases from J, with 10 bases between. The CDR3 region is CASRKKGQETQYF. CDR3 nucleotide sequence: TGTGCCAGTAGAAAAAAGGGTCAAGAGACCCAGTACTTC.

The CDR3 DNA reads as TGTGCCAGTAGTATAGTCGCTAGCAGCTCCTACAATGAGCAGTTCTTC. This codes for CASSIVASSSYNEQFF. V and J are TRBV19 and TRBJ2-1; a possible D gene is TRBD2 (5 bases). CDR1 and CDR2 from the germline V gene are LNHDA and SQIVND (reference sequence). The CDR3 totals 16 residues. Trimming took off 1 base at V and 0 bases at J, with 10 bases between the two ends.

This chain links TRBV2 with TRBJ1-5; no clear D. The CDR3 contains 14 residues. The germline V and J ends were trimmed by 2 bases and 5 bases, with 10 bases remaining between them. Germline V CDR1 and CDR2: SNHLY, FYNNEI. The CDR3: CASSERQEYQPQHF. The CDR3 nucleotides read TGTGCCAGCAGTGAACGGCAGGAGTATCAGCCCCAGCATTTT.

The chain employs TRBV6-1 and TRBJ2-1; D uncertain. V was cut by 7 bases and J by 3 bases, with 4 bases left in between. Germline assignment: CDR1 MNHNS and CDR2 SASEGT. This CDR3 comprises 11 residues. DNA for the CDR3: TGTGCCAGCATGGACTACAATGAGCAGTTCTTC. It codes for CASMDYNEQFF.

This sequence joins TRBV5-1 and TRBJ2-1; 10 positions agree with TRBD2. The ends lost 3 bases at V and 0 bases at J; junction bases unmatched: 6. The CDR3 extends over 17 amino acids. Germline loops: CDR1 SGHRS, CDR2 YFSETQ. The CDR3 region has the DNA TGCGCCAGCAGCTATGGACTAGCGGCAAGCTCCTACAATGAGCAGTTCTTC. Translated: CASSYGLAASSYNEQFF.

As DNA, the CDR3 is TGTGCCAGCAGTCTAACGGCAGTTGGCTACACCTTC. Translation gives CASSLTAVGYTF. The chain has TRBV28 and TRBJ1-2, with D unclear. Germline values: CDR1 MDHEN, CDR2 SYDVKM. Trimming shortened V by 5 bases and J by 7 bases, and 11 bases separated the two germline ends. The CDR3 has 12 residues.

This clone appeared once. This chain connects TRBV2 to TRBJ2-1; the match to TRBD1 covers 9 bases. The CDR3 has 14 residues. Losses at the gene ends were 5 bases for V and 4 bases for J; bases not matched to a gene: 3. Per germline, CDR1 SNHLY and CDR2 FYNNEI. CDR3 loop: CASSRDRAYNEQFF. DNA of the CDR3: TGTGCCAGCAGTAGGGACAGGGCTTACAATGAGCAGTTCTTC.

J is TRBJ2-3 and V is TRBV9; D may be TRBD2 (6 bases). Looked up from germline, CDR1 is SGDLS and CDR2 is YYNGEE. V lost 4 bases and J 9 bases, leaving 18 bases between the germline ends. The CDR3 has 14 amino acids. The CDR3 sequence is CASSSPLYGGTQYF. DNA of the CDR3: TGTGCCAGCAGCTCCCCCCTGTATGGGGGGACGCAGTATTTT.

CDR3 sequence: CATSSPGGRGYEQYF. The CDR3 region has the DNA TGTGCCACCAGCAGCCCCGGGGGGAGGGGCTACGAGCAGTACTTC. This chain uses TRBV15 with TRBJ2-7; 7 positions agree with TRBD2. The germline gives CDR1 LNHNV, CDR2 YYDKDF (reference sequence). This CDR3 is 15 amino acids long. V was pared by 3 bases and J by 3 bases, with 8 bases of the junction left unmatched.

The CDR3 DNA follows: TGCGCCAGCAGCTTGGCATCGGTTGACACTGAAGCTTTCTTT. Protein sequence: CASSLASVDTEAFF. V usage is TRBV5-1 and J usage is TRBJ1-1; D uncertain. V shed 0 bases and J shed 3 bases, with 9 bases lying between them. Germline V gives CDR1 SGHRS, CDR2 YFSETQ. The CDR3 is made up of 14 amino acids.

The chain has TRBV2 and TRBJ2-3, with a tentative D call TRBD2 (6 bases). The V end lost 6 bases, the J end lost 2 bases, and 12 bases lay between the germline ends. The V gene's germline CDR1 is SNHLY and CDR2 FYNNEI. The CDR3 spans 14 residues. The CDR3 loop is CASRSGLSTDTQYF. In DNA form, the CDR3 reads TGTGCCAGCAGATCGGGACTGTCCACAGATACGCAGTATTTT.

CDR3 sequence: CASSPGQGGSPLHF. The CDR3 DNA reads TGTGCCAGCAGCCCGGGACAGGGTGGTTCACCCCTCCACTTT. The rearrangement uses TRBV5-6 and TRBJ1-6; 9 nucleotides align to TRBD1. CDR1 and CDR2 from the germline V gene are SGHDT and YYEEEE. The CDR3 runs 14 residues. The V gene end was trimmed by 4 bases and the J gene end by 9 bases; junction bases not matched to a gene: 5.

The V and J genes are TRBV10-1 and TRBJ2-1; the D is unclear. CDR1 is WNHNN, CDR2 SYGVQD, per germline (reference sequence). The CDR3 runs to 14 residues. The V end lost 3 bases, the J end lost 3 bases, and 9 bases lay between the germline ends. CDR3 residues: CASSDNRFYNEQFF. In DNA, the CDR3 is TGCGCCAGCAGTGATAACAGATTCTACAATGAGCAGTTCTTC.

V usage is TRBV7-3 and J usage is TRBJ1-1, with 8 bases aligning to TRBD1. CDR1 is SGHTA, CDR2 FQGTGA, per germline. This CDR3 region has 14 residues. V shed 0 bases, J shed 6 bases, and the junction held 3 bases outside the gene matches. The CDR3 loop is CASSLTGTGSEAFF. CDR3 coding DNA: TGTGCCAGCAGCTTAACGGGGACAGGCTCTGAAGCTTTCTTT. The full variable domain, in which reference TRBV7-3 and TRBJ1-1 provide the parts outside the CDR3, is GAGVSQTPSNKVTEKGKYVELRCDPISGHTALYWYRQSLGQGPEFLIYFQGTGAADDSGLPNDRFFAVRPEGSVSTLKIQRTERGDSAVYLCASSLTGTGSEAFFGQGTRLTVV.

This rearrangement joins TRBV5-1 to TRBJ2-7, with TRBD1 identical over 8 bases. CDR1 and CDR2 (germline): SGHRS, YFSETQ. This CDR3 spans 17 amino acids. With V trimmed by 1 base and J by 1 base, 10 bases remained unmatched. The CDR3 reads CASSLRQGAVMSYEQYF. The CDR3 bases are TGCGCCAGCAGCTTGAGGCAGGGGGCTGTCATGTCCTACGAGCAGTACTTC.

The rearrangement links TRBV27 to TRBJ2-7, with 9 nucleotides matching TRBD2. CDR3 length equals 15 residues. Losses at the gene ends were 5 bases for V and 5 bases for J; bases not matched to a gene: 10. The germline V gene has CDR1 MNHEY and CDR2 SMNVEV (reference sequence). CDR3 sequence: CASSTTSGPPNEQYF. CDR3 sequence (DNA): TGTGCCAGCAGTACAACTAGCGGGCCCCCCAACGAGCAGTACTTC.